This T cell receptor beta chain was obtained from a study of shared clonotypes between healthy human individuals. For the study at large: Serving as donors were a couple of women and a few men, whose ages spanned 18 to 49. A donor's plate count was three for CD4 naive and three for CD4 memory; CD8 naive had two and CD8 memory one.

Every subset had its genomic DNA shared out evenly among several immunoSEQ plates. Libraries were prepared by immunoSEQ multiplex PCR; TCRdb keeps only in-frame clonotypes and omits some of them. The repertoire holds fewer than 1.4 million clones, with roughly 74% as singletons. The length of the CDR3 is 16 residues. Splitting of CD4+ cells produced CD45RA+ naive and CD45RA-negative memory subsets. J is TRBJ2-1 and V is TRBV12-2; the table's D call, TRBD2, has no DNA check behind it. TRBV12-2 is marked as a pseudogene. This TCR derives from a man between 18 and 35 years old in good health. Some clones in this sample may be carry-over from other donors' samples. Sequenced: memory CD4+ T cells from PBMCs. As to subset: CD45RA-negative fraction. The CDR3 sequence: CASRVREAGAYNEQFF. The CDR3 DNA is TGTGCAAGTCGCGTCAGAGAAGCGGGAGCCTACAATGAGCAGTTCTTC.